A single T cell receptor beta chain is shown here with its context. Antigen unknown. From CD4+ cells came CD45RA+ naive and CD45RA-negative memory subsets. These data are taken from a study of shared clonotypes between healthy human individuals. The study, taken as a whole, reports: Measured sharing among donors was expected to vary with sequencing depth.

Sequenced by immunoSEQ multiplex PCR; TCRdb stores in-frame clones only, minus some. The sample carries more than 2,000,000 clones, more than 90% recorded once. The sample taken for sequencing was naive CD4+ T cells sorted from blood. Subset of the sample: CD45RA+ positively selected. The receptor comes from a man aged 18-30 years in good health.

As DNA, the CDR3 is TGTGCCAGCAGCGGGACCGACAGGCCTGGGACTAGCGGGGCTTTCCCCACAGATACGCAGTATTTT. Translation: CASSGTDRPGTSGAFPTDTQYF. The rearrangement uses TRBV13 and TRBJ2-3, with 13 bases aligning to TRBD2. The V segment lost 5 bases and the J segment 2 bases; nucleotides outside the gene matches: 22. The V gene's germline CDR1 is PRHDT and CDR2 FYEKMQ (reference sequence). The CDR3 is 22 amino acids.